This T cell receptor beta chain was documented in a study of cytomegalovirus exposure and HLA in healthy donors. Findings and caveats of the study: Roughly uniform depth of sequencing across donors was assumed in presence/absence analyses. In a later analysis, DRB1 alleles had the most associated TCRs; HLA-C alleles the fewest.

Healthy donors of bone marrow made up the group. With regard to this clone: The target antigen is unknown.

V was pared by 1 base and J by 4 bases, with 11 bases between. CDR1 and CDR2 from the germline V gene are MGHRA and YSYEKL. The CDR3 loop spans 15 amino acids. PCR employed 60 Vbeta and 13 Jbeta primers. Assay used: immunoSEQ multiplex PCR; TCRdb lists only in-frame clones, some missing. This sample has more than 95,000 clones, with around three quarters found just once. What was sequenced was PBMCs. This chain connects TRBV4-1 to TRBJ1-5; the D is unclear. The receptor comes from a man younger than 45 in good health and CMV-seropositive. The CDR3 DNA reads as TGCGCCAGCAGCCAAGGCCGGGTTCCTAATCAGCCCCAGCATTTT. Its translation is CASSQGRVPNQPQHF.